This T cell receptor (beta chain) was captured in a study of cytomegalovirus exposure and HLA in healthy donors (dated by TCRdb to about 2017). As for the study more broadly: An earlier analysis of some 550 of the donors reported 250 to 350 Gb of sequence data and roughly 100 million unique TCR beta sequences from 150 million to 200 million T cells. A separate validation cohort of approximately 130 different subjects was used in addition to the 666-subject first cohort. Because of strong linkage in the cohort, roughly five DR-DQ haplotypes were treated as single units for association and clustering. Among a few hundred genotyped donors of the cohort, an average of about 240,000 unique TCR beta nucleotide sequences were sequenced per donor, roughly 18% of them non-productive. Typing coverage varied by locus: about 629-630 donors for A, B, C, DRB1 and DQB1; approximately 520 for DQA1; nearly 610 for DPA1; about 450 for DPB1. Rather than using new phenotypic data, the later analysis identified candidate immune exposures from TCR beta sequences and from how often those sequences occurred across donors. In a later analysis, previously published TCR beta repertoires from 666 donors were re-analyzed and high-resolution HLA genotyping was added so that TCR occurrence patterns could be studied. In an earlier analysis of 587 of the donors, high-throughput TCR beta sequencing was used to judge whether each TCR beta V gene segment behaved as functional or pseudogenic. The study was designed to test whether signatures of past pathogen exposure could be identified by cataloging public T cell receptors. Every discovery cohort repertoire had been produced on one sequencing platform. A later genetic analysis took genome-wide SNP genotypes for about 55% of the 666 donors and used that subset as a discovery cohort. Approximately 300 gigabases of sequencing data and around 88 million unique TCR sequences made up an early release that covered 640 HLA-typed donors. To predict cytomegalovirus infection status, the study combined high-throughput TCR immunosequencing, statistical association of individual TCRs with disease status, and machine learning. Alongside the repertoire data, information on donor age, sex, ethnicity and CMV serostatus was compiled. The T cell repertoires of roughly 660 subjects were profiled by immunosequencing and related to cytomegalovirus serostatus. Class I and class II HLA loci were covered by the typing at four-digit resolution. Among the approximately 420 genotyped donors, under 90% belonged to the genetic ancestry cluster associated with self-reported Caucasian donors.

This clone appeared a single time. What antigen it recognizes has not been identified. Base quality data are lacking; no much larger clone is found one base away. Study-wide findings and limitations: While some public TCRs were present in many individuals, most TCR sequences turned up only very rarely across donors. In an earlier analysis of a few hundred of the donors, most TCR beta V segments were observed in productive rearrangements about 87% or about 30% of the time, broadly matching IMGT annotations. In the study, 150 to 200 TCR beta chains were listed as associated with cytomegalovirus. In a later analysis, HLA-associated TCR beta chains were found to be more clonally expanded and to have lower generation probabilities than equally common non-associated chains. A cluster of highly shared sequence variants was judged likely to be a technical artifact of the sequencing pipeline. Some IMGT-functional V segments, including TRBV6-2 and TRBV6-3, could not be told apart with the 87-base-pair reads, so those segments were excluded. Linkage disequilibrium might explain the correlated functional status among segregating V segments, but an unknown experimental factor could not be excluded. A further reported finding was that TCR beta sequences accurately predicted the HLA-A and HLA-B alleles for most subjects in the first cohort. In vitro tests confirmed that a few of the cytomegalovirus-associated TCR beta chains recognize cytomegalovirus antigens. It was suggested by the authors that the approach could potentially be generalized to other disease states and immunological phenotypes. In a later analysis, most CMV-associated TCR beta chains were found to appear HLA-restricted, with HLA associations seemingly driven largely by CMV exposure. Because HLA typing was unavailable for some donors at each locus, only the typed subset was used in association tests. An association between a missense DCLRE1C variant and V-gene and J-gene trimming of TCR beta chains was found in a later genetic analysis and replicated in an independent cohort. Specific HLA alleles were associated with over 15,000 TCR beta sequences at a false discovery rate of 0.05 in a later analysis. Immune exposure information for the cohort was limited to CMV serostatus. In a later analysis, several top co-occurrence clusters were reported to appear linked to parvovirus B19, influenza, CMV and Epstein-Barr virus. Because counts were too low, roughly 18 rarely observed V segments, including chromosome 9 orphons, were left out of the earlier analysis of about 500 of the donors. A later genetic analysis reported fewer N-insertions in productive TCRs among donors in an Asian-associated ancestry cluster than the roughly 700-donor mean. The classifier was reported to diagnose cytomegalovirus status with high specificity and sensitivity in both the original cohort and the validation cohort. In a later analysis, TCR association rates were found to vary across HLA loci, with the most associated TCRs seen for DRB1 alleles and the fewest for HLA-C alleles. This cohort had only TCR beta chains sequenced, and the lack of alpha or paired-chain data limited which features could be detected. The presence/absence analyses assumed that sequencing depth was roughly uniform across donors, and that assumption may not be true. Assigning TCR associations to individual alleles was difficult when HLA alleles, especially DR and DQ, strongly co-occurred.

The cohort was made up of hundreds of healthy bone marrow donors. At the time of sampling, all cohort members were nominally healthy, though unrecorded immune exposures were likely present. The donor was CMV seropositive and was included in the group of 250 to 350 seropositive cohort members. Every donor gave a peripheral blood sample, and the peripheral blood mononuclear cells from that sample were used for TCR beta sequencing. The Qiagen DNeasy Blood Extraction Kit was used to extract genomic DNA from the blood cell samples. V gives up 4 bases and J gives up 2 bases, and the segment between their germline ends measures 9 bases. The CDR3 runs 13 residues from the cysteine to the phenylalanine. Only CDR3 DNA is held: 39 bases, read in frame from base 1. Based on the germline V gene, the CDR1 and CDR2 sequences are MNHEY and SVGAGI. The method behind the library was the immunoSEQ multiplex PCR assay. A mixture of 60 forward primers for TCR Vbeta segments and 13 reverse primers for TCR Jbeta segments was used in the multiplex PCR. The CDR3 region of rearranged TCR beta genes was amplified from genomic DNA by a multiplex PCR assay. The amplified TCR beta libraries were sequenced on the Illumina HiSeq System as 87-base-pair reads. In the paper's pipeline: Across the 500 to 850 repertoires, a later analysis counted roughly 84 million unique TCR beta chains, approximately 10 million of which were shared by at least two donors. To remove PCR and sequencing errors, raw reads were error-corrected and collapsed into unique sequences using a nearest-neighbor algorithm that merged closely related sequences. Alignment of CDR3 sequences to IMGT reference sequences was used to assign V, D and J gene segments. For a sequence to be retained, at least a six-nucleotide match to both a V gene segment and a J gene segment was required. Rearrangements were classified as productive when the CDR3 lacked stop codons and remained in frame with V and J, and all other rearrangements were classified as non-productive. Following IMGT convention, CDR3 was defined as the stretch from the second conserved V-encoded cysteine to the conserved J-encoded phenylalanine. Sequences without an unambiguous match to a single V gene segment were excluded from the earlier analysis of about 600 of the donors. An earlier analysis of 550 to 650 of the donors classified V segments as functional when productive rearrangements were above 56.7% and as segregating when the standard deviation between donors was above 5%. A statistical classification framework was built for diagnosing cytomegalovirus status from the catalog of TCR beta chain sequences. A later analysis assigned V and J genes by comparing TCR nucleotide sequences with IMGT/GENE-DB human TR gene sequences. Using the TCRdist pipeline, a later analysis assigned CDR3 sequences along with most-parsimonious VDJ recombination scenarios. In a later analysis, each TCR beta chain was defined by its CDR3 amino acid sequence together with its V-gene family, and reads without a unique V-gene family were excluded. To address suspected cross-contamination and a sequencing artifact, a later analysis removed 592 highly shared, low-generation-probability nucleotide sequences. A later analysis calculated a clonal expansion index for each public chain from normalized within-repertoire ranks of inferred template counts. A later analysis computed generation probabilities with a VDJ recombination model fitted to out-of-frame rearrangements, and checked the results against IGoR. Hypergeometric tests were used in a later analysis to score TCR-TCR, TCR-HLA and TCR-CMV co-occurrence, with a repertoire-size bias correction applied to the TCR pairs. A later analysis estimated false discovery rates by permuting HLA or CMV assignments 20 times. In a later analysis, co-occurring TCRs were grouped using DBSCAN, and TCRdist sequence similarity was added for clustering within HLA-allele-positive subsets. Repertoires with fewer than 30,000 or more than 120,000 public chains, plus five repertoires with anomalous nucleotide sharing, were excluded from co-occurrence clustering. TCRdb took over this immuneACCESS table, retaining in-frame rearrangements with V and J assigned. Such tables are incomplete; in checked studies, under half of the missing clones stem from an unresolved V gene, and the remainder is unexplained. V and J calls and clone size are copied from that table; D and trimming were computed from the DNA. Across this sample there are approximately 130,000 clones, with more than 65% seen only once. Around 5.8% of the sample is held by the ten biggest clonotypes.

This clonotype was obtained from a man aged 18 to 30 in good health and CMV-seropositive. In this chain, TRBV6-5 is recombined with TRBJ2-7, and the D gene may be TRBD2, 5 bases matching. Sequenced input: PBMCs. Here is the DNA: TGTGCCAGCAGTTCCGACGGGGCCTACGAGCAGTACTTC. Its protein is CASSSDGAYEQYF.